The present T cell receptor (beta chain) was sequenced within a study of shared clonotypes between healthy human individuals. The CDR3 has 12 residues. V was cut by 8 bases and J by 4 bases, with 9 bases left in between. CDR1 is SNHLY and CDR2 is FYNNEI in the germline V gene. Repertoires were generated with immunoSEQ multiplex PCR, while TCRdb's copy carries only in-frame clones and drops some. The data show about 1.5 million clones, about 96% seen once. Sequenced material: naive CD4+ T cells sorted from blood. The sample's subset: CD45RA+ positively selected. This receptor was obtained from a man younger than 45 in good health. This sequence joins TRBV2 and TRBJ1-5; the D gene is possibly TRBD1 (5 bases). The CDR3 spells CASRDQNQPQHF. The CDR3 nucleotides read TGTGCCAGCCGGGACCAGAATCAGCCCCAGCATTTT.